The 13 T cell receptor beta chains given below trace back to one sample, sequenced in a study of shared clonotypes between healthy human individuals. Repertoires were generated with immunoSEQ multiplex PCR, while TCRdb's copy carries only in-frame clones and drops some. The repertoire holds under 850,000 clones, over 60% seen once, with 1.8% in the top ten. Sequencing input: memory CD4+ T cells sorted from blood. The subset is: CD45RA-negative fraction. These receptors were obtained from a woman aged 30 to 39 in good health.

This rearrangement joins TRBV11-2 to TRBJ1-4; TRBD1 aligns across 8 bases. The V gene's germline CDR1 is SGHAT and CDR2 FQNNGV. There are 15 residues in the CDR3. The ends lost 1 base at V and 7 bases at J; junction bases unmatched: 5. CDR3 coding DNA: TGTGCCAGCAGCTTAGTCGGACAGGGAGGTGAAAAACTGTTTTTT. This encodes CASSLVGQGGEKLFF.

This clone was recorded once. V gene TRBV28 combines with J gene TRBJ2-1; D might be TRBD1 (5 bases). This CDR3 is 15 amino acids long. Germline V lookup: CDR1 MDHEN, CDR2 SYDVKM. The V end lost 3 bases, the J end lost 6 bases, and 15 bases lay between the germline ends. CDR3 loop: CASSLGQHTTNEQFF. CDR3 nucleotides: TGTGCCAGCAGTTTGGGGCAGCATACAACCAATGAGCAGTTCTTC.

On this clone: A junction end diverges from the germline sequence, so it may reflect a read error. The chain combines TRBV28 with TRBJ1-3, with D hard to call. The CDR3 loop spans 14 amino acids. Per germline, CDR1 MDHEN and CDR2 SYDVKM. CDR3 protein: CASSLFGSENTIYF. In DNA form, the CDR3 reads TGTGCCAGCAGTTTATTCGGGTCTGAAAACACCATATATTTT. The entire variable domain, with the rest obtained from reference TRBV28 and TRBJ1-3, is as follows: DVKVTQSSRYLVKRTGEKVFLECVQDMDHENMFWYRQDPGLGLRLIYFSYDVKMKEKGDIPEGYSVSREKKERFSLILESASTNQTSMYLCASSLFGSENTIYFGEGSWLTVV.

This clone was counted between two and nine times. The V and J genes are TRBV19 and TRBJ2-5; D call uncertain. Between the trimmed V and J ends, which lost 3 bases and 5 bases, there was a span of 10 bases. The CDR3 is 13 amino acids. Germline CDR1 and CDR2: LNHDA and SQIVND (reference sequence). The CDR3 here is CASSISHRETQYF. The CDR3 DNA follows: TGTGCCAGTAGTATTTCCCACCGGGAGACCCAGTACTTC. Full variable domain (missing parts from reference TRBV19 and TRBJ2-5): DGGITQSPKYLFRKEGQNVTLSCEQNLNHDAMYWYRQDPGQGLRLIYYSQIVNDFQKGDIAEGYSVSREKKESFPLTVTSAQKNPTAFYLCASSISHRETQYFGPGTRLLVL.

The CDR3 DNA reads as TGTGCCAGCTCACCTTACAGGGGGAAAAGAGTTGAAGCTTTCTTT. Its translation is CASSPYRGKRVEAFF. This chain uses TRBV18 with TRBJ1-1; 8 bases fit TRBD1. The CDR3 has 15 residues. Per the germline V gene, CDR1 is KGHSH and CDR2 is LQKENI. With V trimmed by 3 bases and J by 7 bases, 10 bases remained unmatched.

This clone was seen a handful of times. Other DNA sequences in this specimen translate into the identical CDR3. This chain's CDR3 is CASSESSGSYNEQFF. CDR3 bases: TGCGCCAGCAGCGAGTCTAGCGGGTCCTACAATGAGCAGTTCTTC. This chain uses TRBV5-1 with TRBJ2-1, with 8 bases that match TRBD2. The V gene's germline CDR1 is SGHRS and CDR2 YFSETQ. Unmatched junction bases numbered 4, after V lost 4 bases and J lost 1 base. The CDR3 length is 15 residues.

The chain has TRBV7-9 and TRBJ2-7, with TRBD2 matching 10 bases. Germline V gene sequence: CDR1 SEHNR, CDR2 FQNEAQ (reference sequence). V was pared by 5 bases and J by 3 bases, with 4 bases of the junction left unmatched. This CDR3 is built from 14 residues. The CDR3 region is CASSPRTSGYEQYF. The CDR3 DNA follows: TGTGCCAGCAGCCCGCGGACTAGCGGCTACGAGCAGTACTTC.

This sequence joins TRBV10-1 and TRBJ2-7, with D possibly being TRBD2 (5 bases). The CDR3 is made up of 14 amino acids. The germline V and J ends were trimmed by 6 bases and 4 bases, with 16 bases remaining between them. From germline, CDR1 is WNHNN and CDR2 SYGVQD (reference sequence). CDR3 DNA: TGCGCCAGCAGCAAAGGGAGCAGTAATTACGAGCAGTACTTC. It codes for CASSKGSSNYEQYF.

V usage is TRBV4-1 and J usage is TRBJ1-6; D is unresolved. CDR3 size: 12 residues. Per germline, CDR1 MGHRA and CDR2 YSYEKL. Trimming stripped 4 bases from V and 8 bases from J, with 6 bases between. CDR3 sequence: CASSPVHSPLHF. CDR3 in DNA: TGCGCCAGCAGCCCTGTTCATTCACCCCTCCACTTT.

To note about this clone: Other DNA sequences in the same sample also yield this CDR3. The chain links TRBV18 to TRBJ2-5; 7 bases agree with TRBD2. The germline V gene has CDR1 KGHSH and CDR2 LQKENI. V was pared by 6 bases and J by 5 bases, with 6 bases of the junction left unmatched. The CDR3 loop spans 13 amino acids. DNA of the CDR3: TGTGCCAGCTCGCCGGGGGGAGGCGAGACCCAGTACTTC. It specifies CASSPGGGETQYF.

Remarks on this clone: It may be a read error: a sequence one base away is much more abundant. Other DNA sequences of this sample code for an identical CDR3. The V call is TRBV6-4, the J call TRBJ2-1; the match to TRBD2 covers 11 bases. CDR3 length equals 15 residues. V trimming: 5 bases; J trimming: 6 bases; junction bases outside the gene matches: 6. From germline, CDR1 is MRHNA and CDR2 SNTAGT. The CDR3: CASSSTSGSSNEQFF. DNA of the CDR3: TGTGCCAGCAGTTCTACTAGCGGGAGTTCCAATGAGCAGTTCTTC.

Remarks on this clone: The same CDR3 arises from other DNA sequences in this sample as well. The V call is TRBV30, the J call TRBJ1-3; D unclear. Germline V gene lookup returns CDR1 GTSNPN and CDR2 SVGIG (reference sequence). This CDR3 comprises 13 residues. Trimming stripped 3 bases from V and 0 bases from J, with 6 bases between. The chain's CDR3 is CAWSSSSGNTIYF. Written as DNA, the CDR3 is TGTGCCTGGAGCTCTAGCTCTGGAAACACCATATATTTT.

This sequence joins TRBV10-2 and TRBJ2-5, with TRBD2 as a possible D gene (6 bases). V was pared by 6 bases and J by 5 bases, with 19 bases between. CDR3 size: 15 residues. Germline CDR1 and CDR2: WSHSY and SAAADI. This CDR3 reads CASSEPGTGGETQYF. The DNA of the CDR3 is TGCGCCAGCAGCGAACCTGGGACTGGGGGGGAGACCCAGTACTTC.